The clone carrying this TCR beta chain was detected once. The antigen is unknown. This record belongs to a study of OX40 agonist ivuxolimab in advanced cancers. Whole-study context: Three patients got partial responses; one had hepatocellular carcinoma and two had cutaneous melanoma. Study outcomes and limitations: There was clonal expansion of CD4+ and CD8+ blood T cells by week 6 at 0.1 to 3.0 mg/kg.

TCRdb keeps only in-frame clones here, not all; method: immunoSEQ multiplex PCR. The sample has over 45,000 clones; approximately 83% are singletons. The CDR3 loop spans 16 amino acids. Germline loops: CDR1 LNHDA, CDR2 SQIVND (reference sequence). V shed 5 bases and J 5 bases; nucleotides not matched to a gene: 14. The origin of this receptor is an adult with an advanced solid tumor such as melanoma, head and neck, liver or kidney cancer. Specimen: CD4+ or CD8+ T cells sorted from blood, collected in a trial of the OX40 agonist ivuxolimab. J is TRBJ2-7 and V is TRBV19; 8 bases map to TRBD2. The CDR3 loop reads CASSPGGATSVHEQYF. CDR3 nucleotides: TGTGCCAGTAGTCCGGGGGGGGCGACTAGCGTCCACGAGCAGTACTTC.